Presented here are 27 T cell receptor beta chains from one specimen sequenced in a study of blood T cell repertoires in COVID-19. This table comes from immunoSEQ multiplex PCR, and its TCRdb copy is limited to in-frame clones, with some not included. Altogether 100,000 or so clones are present, around four fifths being singletons, with the ten largest covering about 11%. The sequenced material came from peripheral blood. The receptors stem from a woman aged 70-85 years with active or convalescent COVID-19.

This chain joins TRBV10-3 and TRBJ2-7; a weak D match, TRBD2 (6 bases). The CDR3 consists of 12 residues. V lost 8 bases to trimming and J lost 0 bases, with 8 bases between them. CDR1 and CDR2 (germline): ENHRY, SYGVKD. As DNA, the CDR3 is TGTGCCATCGGGGGGTCCTCCTACGAGCAGTACTTC. It is translated as CAIGGSSYEQYF.

This clone occurred once. This chain links TRBV5-4 with TRBJ1-4, with 8 bases lining up with TRBD1. There are 15 residues in the CDR3. V shed 4 bases, J shed 7 bases, and the junction held 9 bases outside the gene matches. Germline V lookup: CDR1 SGHNT, CDR2 YYREEE (reference sequence). The chain's CDR3 is CASSTYQGASEKLFF. The CDR3 DNA follows: TGTGCCAGCAGCACCTATCAGGGGGCTTCTGAAAAACTGTTTTTT. Combining the CDR3 with reference TRBV5-4 and TRBJ1-4 gives the whole variable domain ETGVTQSPTHLIKTRGQQVTLRCSSQSGHNTVSWYQQALGQGPQFIFQYYREEENGRGNFPPRFSGLQFPNYSSELNVNALELDDSALYLCASSTYQGASEKLFFGSGTQLSVL.

Points on this clone: The junction shows a germline mismatch at one end, possibly a read error. The J gene is TRBJ2-1, the V gene TRBV12-3 or TRBV12-4; 11 positions match TRBD1. The CDR3 runs 13 residues. CDR3 DNA sequence: TGTGCCAGCAGTCCTGGGACAGGGGGGGCTACGGTCTTC. Translation: CASSPGTGGATVF.

This clone was counted a single time. The chain employs TRBV6-5 and TRBJ1-4, with a tentative D call TRBD1 (6 bases). The length of the CDR3 is 14 residues. V gave up 4 bases and J gave up 7 bases, with 13 bases separating them. Looked up from germline, CDR1 is MNHEY and CDR2 is SVGAGI. CDR3 coding DNA: TGTGCCAGCAGTTTATACAGGGCGGGTGAAAAACTGTTTTTT. This codes for CASSLYRAGEKLFF.

V is TRBV15 and J is TRBJ1-3; D uncertain. Germline lookup yields CDR1 LNHNV and CDR2 YYDKDF (reference sequence). This CDR3 contains 18 residues. Trimming took off 2 bases at V and 4 bases at J, with 21 bases between the two ends. CDR3 residues: CATSRRGLFQLSGNTIYF. CDR3 sequence (DNA): TGTGCCACCAGCAGAAGAGGGTTGTTTCAACTTTCCGGAAACACCATATATTTT.

The CDR3 loop is CATSRRSSGNTIYF. The DNA for the CDR3 is TGTGCCACCAGCAGACGGTCCTCTGGAAACACCATATATTTT. The chain couples TRBV15 to TRBJ1-3, with no clear D. Trimming removed 2 bases at V and 0 bases at J, with 5 bases between. Germline CDR1 reads LNHNV; CDR2 reads YYDKDF (reference sequence). The CDR3 has 14 amino acids.

Only a few counts were recorded for this clone. J is TRBJ1-5 and V is TRBV6-5, with D unclear. V was pared by 2 bases and J by 4 bases, with 6 bases between. The germline CDR1 and CDR2 sequences are MNHEY and SVGAGI. There are 13 residues in the CDR3. CDR3 DNA sequence: TGTGCCAGCAGTTACGAGTTAAATCAGCCCCAGCATTTT. This translates into CASSYELNQPQHF.

This chain connects TRBV5-1 to TRBJ1-2; TRBD1 is a possible D gene (6 bases). The V gene's germline CDR1 is SGHRS and CDR2 YFSETQ. V was clipped by 3 bases and J by 6 bases, with 9 bases between them. The CDR3 runs to 12 residues. DNA of the CDR3: TGCGCCAGCAGCTCAGACAGGCATGGCTACACCTTC. It encodes CASSSDRHGYTF. The variable domain in full, completed from reference TRBV5-1 and TRBJ1-2, reads KAGVTQTPRYLIKTRGQQVTLSCSPISGHRSVSWYQQTPGQGLQFLFEYFSETQRNKGNFPGRFSGRQFSNSRSEMNVSTLELGDSALYLCASSSDRHGYTFGSGTRLTVV.

The chain couples TRBV15 to TRBJ1-6; possible D gene TRBD1, 6 bases. Germline values: CDR1 LNHNV, CDR2 YYDKDF (reference sequence). The CDR3 length is 16 residues. The ends were cut back, 3 bases at V and 3 bases at J, with 12 bases in the middle. The CDR3 DNA reads as TGTGCCACCAGCAGGGGGGACACAAGCTATAATTCACCCCTCCACTTT. Protein: CATSRGDTSYNSPLHF.

The count of this clone is one. The chain combines TRBV5-5 with TRBJ2-1; 11 bases fit TRBD2. CDR1 SGHKS and CDR2 YYEKEE come from the germline V gene (reference sequence). V lost 2 bases and J lost 4; bases outside the gene matches: 2. The CDR3 consists of 15 residues. The CDR3 region has the DNA TGTGCCAGCAGCTTTGGACTAGCGGGTTACAATGAGCAGTTCTTC. It encodes CASSFGLAGYNEQFF.

The chain carries TRBV4-1 and TRBJ1-2; D is possibly TRBD1 (6 bases). Germline CDR1 MGHRA, CDR2 YSYEKL. CDR3 length: 16 amino acids. Trimming removed 1 base from V and 2 bases from J, with 14 bases in between. CDR3 bases: TGCGCCAGCAGCCAAGTGGGGGGGCGTTGGAACTATGGCTACACCTTC. Residues: CASSQVGGRWNYGYTF.

The CDR3 spells CSASRDRDYEQYF. In DNA, the CDR3 is TGCAGTGCTAGTAGGGACAGAGACTACGAGCAGTACTTC. The rearrangement joins TRBV20-1 to TRBJ2-7; 7 nucleotides agree with TRBD1. J lost 3 bases, V lost 3 bases, and 5 bases had no gene match. This CDR3 contains 13 residues. Germline assignment: CDR1 DFQATT and CDR2 SNEGSKA (reference sequence).

The chain is built from TRBV6-6 and TRBJ2-1, with a possible D match to TRBD2 (6 bases). This CDR3 is 15 amino acids long. Germline CDR1 and CDR2: MNHNY and SVGAGI (reference sequence). V shed 6 bases and J shed 4 bases, with 16 bases lying between them. The CDR3 spells CASRGPGGAYNEQFF. DNA of the CDR3: TGTGCCAGCAGGGGACCCGGGGGAGCTTACAATGAGCAGTTCTTC.

J is TRBJ2-3 and V is TRBV6-5; 9 bases are shared with TRBD2. V lost 0 bases, J lost 2 bases, and 3 bases stayed unmatched. Germline CDR1 and CDR2: MNHEY and SVGAGI. This CDR3 has 16 residues. CDR3 residues: CASSYSTSGSTDTQYF. For the CDR3, the DNA is TGTGCCAGCAGTTACTCAACTAGCGGGTCCACAGATACGCAGTATTTT.

This chain connects TRBV7-2 to TRBJ1-2; 7 bases map to TRBD1. CDR3 size: 13 residues. The ends lost 3 bases at V and 3 bases at J; junction bases unmatched: 1. Per germline, CDR1 SGHTA and CDR2 FQGNSA. This CDR3 is CASSFTGDYGYTF. The CDR3 coding sequence is TGTGCCAGCAGCTTTACAGGGGACTATGGCTACACCTTC.

The rearrangement joins TRBV7-6 to TRBJ2-5, with 9 bases fitting TRBD1. The germline V gene encodes CDR1 SGHVS and CDR2 FNYEAQ. After removal of 4 bases from V and 5 bases from J, the junction contained 11 bases not matched to a gene. The CDR3 totals 16 residues. CDR3 region: CASSSSGDRGMETQYF. The DNA for the CDR3 is TGTGCCAGCAGCTCCTCGGGTGACAGGGGGATGGAGACCCAGTACTTC.

The rearrangement links TRBV19 to TRBJ2-1, with TRBD2 identical over 14 bases. CDR3 length: 15 residues. Germline trimming cut 8 bases from V and 9 bases from J; bases unmatched to any gene: 9. Germline values: CDR1 LNHDA, CDR2 SQIVND (reference sequence). This CDR3 reads CASSGTSGGEGEQFF. In DNA form, the CDR3 reads TGTGCCAGTTCGGGGACTAGCGGGGGAGAGGGTGAGCAGTTCTTC.

J is TRBJ1-2 and V is TRBV28; D is ambiguous. The V and J ends lost 5 bases and 8 bases respectively, with 12 bases between them. The CDR3 consists of 12 residues. Germline V lookup: CDR1 MDHEN, CDR2 SYDVKM. CDR3 sequence: CASSDGSTGYTF. The DNA for the CDR3 is TGTGCCAGCAGTGACGGGTCTACGGGCTACACCTTC.

The rearrangement links TRBV3-1 (or the pseudogene TRBV3-2) to TRBJ1-2; perhaps TRBD1 as D (5 bases). From germline, CDR1 is LGHDT and CDR2 YNNKEL (reference sequence). Trimming removed 3 bases at V and 8 bases at J, with 13 bases between. The CDR3 runs to 13 residues. CDR3 amino acids: CASSHLTVPGYTF. CDR3 sequence (DNA): TGTGCCAGCAGCCACCTGACAGTTCCGGGCTACACCTTC.

The V and J genes are TRBV3-1 (or the pseudogene TRBV3-2) and TRBJ2-5, with 7 bases identical to TRBD2. J was trimmed by 2 bases and V by 4 bases; bases with no gene match: 7. Germline CDR1 and CDR2: LGHDT and YNNKEL (reference sequence). The CDR3 runs 15 residues. The CDR3 sequence is CASSPLVSGQETQYF. DNA of the CDR3: TGTGCCAGCAGCCCGTTGGTTAGCGGGCAAGAGACCCAGTACTTC.

The V call is TRBV7-8, the J call TRBJ2-7; 9 bases fit TRBD1. The CDR3 sequence is 16 residues long. Germline CDR1 and CDR2: SGHVS and FQNEAQ. J lost 1 base, V lost 5 bases, and 9 bases had no gene match. CDR3 bases: TGTGCCAGCAGCGCGCTAATCGGGACAGGGTCCTACGAGCAGTACTTC. Protein: CASSALIGTGSYEQYF.

This CDR3 is CASSYVPGANVLTF. In nucleotides, the CDR3 is TGTGCCAGCAGTTATGTCCCTGGGGCCAACGTCCTGACTTTC. The chain uses TRBV2 and TRBJ2-6; D remains unclear. CDR3 length: 14 amino acids. The germline V gene encodes CDR1 SNHLY and CDR2 FYNNEI. Trimming removed 5 bases from V and 2 bases from J, with 7 bases in between.

In regard to this clone: Mismatch with germline at one junction end may stem from a read error. The chain uses TRBV28 and TRBJ1-2; tentatively, D is TRBD1 (5 bases). The length of the CDR3 is 10 residues. The germline gives CDR1 MDHEN, CDR2 SYDVKM. CDR3 loop: CPRVRDGYTF. The CDR3 DNA reads as TGTCCCAGGGTACGGGATGGCTACACCTTC.

In this sample, this clone turned up once. V and J are TRBV5-4 and TRBJ2-3; possibly TRBD2 for D (5 bases). Germline CDR1 SGHNT, CDR2 YYREEE (reference sequence). V gave up 0 bases and J gave up 1 base, with 6 bases separating them. CDR3 length: 14 amino acids. CDR3 nucleotides: TGTGCCAGCAGCTTGGGGCGGGGCACAGATACGCAGTATTTT. It codes for CASSLGRGTDTQYF.

This clone appeared a few times. V is TRBV4-2 and J is TRBJ1-1; D is ambiguous. The CDR3 contains 14 residues. With 0 bases removed from V and 3 bases from J, the gap between germline ends came to 8 bases. Germline CDR1 LGHNA, CDR2 YNFKEQ. CDR3 amino acids: CASSQEAGYTEAFF. The CDR3 coding sequence is TGTGCCAGCAGCCAAGAAGCGGGTTACACTGAAGCTTTCTTT.

V is TRBV18 and J is TRBJ2-1; TRBD1 agrees at 9 bases. Germline V CDR1 and CDR2: KGHSH, LQKENI. The V segment lost 3 bases and the J segment 10 bases; nucleotides outside the gene matches: 10. The CDR3 is 15 amino acids. The CDR3 nucleotides read TGTGCCAGCTCACCGGACAGGGGTTTATTCGAAGAGCAGTTCTTC. It encodes CASSPDRGLFEEQFF.

The chain recombines TRBV29-1 with TRBJ2-1; 7 bases agree with TRBD2. Per the germline V gene, CDR1 is SQVTM and CDR2 is ANQGSEA. The CDR3 spans 14 residues. The ends lost 7 bases at V and 9 bases at J; junction bases unmatched: 15. In DNA form, the CDR3 reads TGCAGCGCTCTTTGGGGGGGGAGTACAGTTGAGCAGTTCTTC. Encoded protein: CSALWGGSTVEQFF.